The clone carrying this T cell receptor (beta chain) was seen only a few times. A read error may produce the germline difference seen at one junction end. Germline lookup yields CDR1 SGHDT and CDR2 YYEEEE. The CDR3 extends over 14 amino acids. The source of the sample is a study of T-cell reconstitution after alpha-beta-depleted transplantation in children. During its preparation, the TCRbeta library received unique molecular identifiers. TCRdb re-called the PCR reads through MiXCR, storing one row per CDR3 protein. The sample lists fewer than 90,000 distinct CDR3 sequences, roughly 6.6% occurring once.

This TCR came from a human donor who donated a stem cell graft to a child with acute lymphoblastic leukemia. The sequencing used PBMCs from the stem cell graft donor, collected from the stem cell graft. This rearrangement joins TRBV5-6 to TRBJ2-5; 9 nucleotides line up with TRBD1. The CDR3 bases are TGTGCCAGCAGTTTGGGACAGGGCGGGAAGACCCAGTACTTC. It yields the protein CASSLGQGGKTQYF.